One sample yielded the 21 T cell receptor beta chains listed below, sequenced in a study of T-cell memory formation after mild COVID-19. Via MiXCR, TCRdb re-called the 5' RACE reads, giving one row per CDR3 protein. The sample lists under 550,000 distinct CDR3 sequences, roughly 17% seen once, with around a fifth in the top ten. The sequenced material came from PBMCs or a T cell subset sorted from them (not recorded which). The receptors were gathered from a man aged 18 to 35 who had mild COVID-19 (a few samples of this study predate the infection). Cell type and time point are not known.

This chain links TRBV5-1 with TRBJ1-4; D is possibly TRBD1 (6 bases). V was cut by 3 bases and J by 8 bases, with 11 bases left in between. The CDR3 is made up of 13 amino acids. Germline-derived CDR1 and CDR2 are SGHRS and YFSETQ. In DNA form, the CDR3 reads TGCGCCAGCAGCTACAGGGTACGGGAAAAACTGTTTTTT. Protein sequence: CASSYRVREKLFF.

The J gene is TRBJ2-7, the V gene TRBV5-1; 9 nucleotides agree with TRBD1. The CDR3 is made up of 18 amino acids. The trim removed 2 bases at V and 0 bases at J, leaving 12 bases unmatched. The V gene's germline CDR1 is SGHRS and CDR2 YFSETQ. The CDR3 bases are TGCGCCAGCAGCTTTTCGGGACAGGGCCCAGTTAGCTCCTACGAGCAGTACTTC. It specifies CASSFSGQGPVSSYEQYF.

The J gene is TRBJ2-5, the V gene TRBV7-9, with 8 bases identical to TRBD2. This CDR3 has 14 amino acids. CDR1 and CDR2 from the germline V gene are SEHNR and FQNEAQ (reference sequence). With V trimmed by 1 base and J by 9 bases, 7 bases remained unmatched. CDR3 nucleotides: TGTGCCAGCAGCTTAGGGACAGCCGGGAGGGCCCAGTACTTC. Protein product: CASSLGTAGRAQYF.

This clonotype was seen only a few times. CDR3 DNA: TGTGCCAGTAGTATTCAGGGAAATACGCAGTATTTT. It specifies CASSIQGNTQYF. V and J are TRBV19 and TRBJ2-3; the D gene is possibly TRBD1 (5 bases). This CDR3 is built from 12 residues. Germline V CDR1 and CDR2: LNHDA, SQIVND (reference sequence). V was pared by 3 bases and J by 7 bases, with 8 bases between.

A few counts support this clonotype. The CDR3 nucleotides are TGCGCCAGCAGCCAAGGGACTAGCGGGGGGGCTTGGGCAGATACGCAGTATTTT. This codes for CASSQGTSGGAWADTQYF. The gene calls are TRBV4-3 and TRBJ2-3; 15 bases align to TRBD2. J lost 4 bases, V lost 1 base, and 6 bases had no gene match. The germline V gene encodes CDR1 LGHNA and CDR2 YSLEER. The CDR3 length is 18 residues.

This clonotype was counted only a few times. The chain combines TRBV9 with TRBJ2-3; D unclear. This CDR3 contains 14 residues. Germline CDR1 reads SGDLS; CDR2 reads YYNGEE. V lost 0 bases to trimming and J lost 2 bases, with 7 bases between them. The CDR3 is CASSVGHSTDTQYF. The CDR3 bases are TGTGCCAGCAGCGTAGGACACTCCACAGATACGCAGTATTTT.

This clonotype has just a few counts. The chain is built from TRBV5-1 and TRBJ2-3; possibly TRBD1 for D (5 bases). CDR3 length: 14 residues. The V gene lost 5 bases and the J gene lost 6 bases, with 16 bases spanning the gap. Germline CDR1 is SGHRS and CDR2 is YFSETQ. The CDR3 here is CASRVDSASDTQYF. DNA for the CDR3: TGCGCCAGCAGGGTCGACAGCGCCTCCGATACGCAGTATTTT.

CDR3 sequence (DNA): TGTGCCACCAGTGATTCCGGGACAGGCCACTATGGCTACACCTTC. Its translation: CATSDSGTGHYGYTF. V gene TRBV24-1 combines with J gene TRBJ1-2; 8 positions match TRBD1. CDR3 length: 15 residues. Trimming removed 2 bases from V and 3 bases from J; junction bases left unmatched: 4. CDR1 and CDR2 from the germline V gene are KGHDR and SFDVKD.

DNA of the CDR3: TGTGCCACCAGCCCGGACAGGGGTTATGGCTACACCTTC. Translated: CATSPDRGYGYTF. The rearrangement uses TRBV15 and TRBJ1-2, with TRBD1 identical over 9 bases. CDR3 size: 13 residues. Germline V CDR1 and CDR2: LNHNV, YYDKDF (reference sequence). With 5 bases clipped from V and 5 bases from J, the junction kept 3 bases outside the gene matches.

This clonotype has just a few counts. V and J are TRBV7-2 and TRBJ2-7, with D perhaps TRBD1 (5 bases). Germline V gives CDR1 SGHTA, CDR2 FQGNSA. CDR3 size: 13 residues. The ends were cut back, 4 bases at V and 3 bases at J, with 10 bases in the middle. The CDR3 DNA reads TGTGCCAGCAGCTCCGGACACAGCTACGAGCAGTACGTC. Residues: CASSSGHSYEQYV.

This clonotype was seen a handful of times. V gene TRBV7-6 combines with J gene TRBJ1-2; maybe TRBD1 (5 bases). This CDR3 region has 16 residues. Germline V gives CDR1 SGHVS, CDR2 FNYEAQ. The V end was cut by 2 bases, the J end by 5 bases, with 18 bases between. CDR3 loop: CASSLNSDPEGYGYTF. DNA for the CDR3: TGTGCCAGCAGCTTAAATAGCGATCCTGAGGGGTATGGCTACACCTTC.

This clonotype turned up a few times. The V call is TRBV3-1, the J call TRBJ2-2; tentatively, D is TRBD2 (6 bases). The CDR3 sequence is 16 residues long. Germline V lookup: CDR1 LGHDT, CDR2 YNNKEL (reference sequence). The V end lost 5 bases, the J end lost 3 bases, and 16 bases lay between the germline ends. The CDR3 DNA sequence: TGTGCCAGCAGCGGACCCCGGGGGTACGACACCGGGGAGCTGTTTTTT. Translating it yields CASSGPRGYDTGELFF. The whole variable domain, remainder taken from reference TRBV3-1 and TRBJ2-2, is DTAVSQTPKYLVTQMGNDKSIKCEQNLGHDTMYWYKQDSKKFLKIMFSYNNKELIINETVPNRFSPKSPDKAHLNLHINSLELGDSAVYFCASSGPRGYDTGELFFGEGSRLTVL.

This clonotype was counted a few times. For the CDR3, the DNA is TGTGCCATCAGTGCGCGGGCGGGGGCCAACGTCCTGACTTTC. Translation gives CAISARAGANVLTF. The chain joins TRBV10-3 to TRBJ2-6; D perhaps matches TRBD2 (5 bases). Germline-derived CDR1 and CDR2 are ENHRY and SYGVKD. The CDR3 has 14 amino acids. V lost 4 bases, J lost 4 bases, and 8 bases lay in between.

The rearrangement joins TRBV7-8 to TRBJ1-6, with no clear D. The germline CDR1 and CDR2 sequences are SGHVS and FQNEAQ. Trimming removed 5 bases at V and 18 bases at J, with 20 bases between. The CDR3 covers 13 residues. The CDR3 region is CASSPEPGPTAHF. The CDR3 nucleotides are TGTGCCAGCAGCCCAGAGCCCGGGCCGACCGCCCACTTT.

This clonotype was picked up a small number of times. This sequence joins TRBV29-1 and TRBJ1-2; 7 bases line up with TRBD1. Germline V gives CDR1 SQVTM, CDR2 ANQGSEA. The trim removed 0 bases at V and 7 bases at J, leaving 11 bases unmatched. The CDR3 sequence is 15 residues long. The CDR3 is CSVEDDRDFTRGYTF. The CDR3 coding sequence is TGCAGCGTTGAAGATGACAGGGACTTCACGCGTGGCTACACCTTC.

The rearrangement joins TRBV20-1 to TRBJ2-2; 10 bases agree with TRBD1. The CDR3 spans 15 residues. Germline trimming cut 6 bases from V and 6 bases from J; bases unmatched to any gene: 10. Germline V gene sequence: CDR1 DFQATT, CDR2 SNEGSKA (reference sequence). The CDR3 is CSADDGTGVPGELFF. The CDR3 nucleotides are TGCAGTGCAGATGACGGGACAGGGGTCCCCGGGGAGCTGTTTTTT.

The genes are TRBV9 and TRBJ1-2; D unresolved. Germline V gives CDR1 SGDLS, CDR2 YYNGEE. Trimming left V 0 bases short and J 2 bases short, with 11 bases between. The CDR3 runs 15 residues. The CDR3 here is CASSVGPTPNYGYTF. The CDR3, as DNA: TGTGCCAGCAGCGTAGGGCCTACCCCGAACTATGGCTACACCTTC.

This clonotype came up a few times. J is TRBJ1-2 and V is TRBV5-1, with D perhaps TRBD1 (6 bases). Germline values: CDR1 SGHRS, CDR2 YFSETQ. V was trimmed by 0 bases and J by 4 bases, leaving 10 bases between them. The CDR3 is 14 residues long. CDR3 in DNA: TGCGCCAGCAGCTTGGAGGACAGCGGCTATGGCTACACCTTC. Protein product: CASSLEDSGYGYTF.

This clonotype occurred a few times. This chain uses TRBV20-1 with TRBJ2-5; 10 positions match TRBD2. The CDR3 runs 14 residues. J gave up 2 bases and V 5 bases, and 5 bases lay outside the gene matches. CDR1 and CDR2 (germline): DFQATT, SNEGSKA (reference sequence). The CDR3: CSAQLAGLQETQYF. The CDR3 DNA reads TGCAGTGCTCAACTAGCGGGGCTACAAGAGACCCAGTACTTC.

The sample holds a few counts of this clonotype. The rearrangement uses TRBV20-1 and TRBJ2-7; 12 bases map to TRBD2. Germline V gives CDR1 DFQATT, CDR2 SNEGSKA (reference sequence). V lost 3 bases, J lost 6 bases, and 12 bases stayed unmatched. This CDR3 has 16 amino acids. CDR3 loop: CSARGTSLAGGPEQYV. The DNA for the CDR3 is TGCAGTGCTAGGGGGACCTCTCTAGCGGGGGGGCCCGAGCAGTACGTC.

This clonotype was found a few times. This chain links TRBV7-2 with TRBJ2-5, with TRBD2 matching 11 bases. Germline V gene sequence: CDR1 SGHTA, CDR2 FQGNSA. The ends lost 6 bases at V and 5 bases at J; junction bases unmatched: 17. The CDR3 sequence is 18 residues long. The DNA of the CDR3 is TGTGCCAGCAGTTACCTTAGCGGGGGGGCCGATTCCGCGGAGACCCAGTACTTC. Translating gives CASSYLSGGADSAETQYF.